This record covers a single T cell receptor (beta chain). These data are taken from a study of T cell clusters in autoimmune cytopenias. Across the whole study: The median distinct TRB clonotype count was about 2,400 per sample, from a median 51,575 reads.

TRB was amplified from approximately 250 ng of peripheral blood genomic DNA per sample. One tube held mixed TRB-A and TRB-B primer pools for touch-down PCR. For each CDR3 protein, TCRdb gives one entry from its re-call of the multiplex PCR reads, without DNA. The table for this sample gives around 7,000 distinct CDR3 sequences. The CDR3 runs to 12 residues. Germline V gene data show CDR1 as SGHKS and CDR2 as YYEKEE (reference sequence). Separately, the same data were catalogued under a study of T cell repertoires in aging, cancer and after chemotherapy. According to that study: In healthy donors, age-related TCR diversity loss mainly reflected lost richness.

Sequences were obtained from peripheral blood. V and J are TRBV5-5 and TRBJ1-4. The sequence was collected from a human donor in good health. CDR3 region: CASSLASEKLFF.